These T cell receptor beta chains were read from a single sample in a study of cytomegalovirus exposure and HLA in healthy donors. Sequenced by immunoSEQ multiplex PCR; TCRdb stores in-frame clones only, minus some. The sample contains about 170,000 clones, roughly 80% of which appear only once. The sample consisted of PBMCs. These receptor sequences come from a female donor in good health and CMV-seronegative. The CDR3 runs from the conserved cysteine through the conserved F or W. D genes are given only for firm matches. Some rows mark clone size as missing; the rest say once, few, many or name a class of expanded clone.

J: TRBJ2-6; size: .; D: .; V: TRBV2; DNA: TGTGCCAGCACCGAGATCTCTGGGGCCAACGTCCTGACTTTC; CDR3: CASTEISGANVLTF
J: TRBJ1-2; size: .; D: .; V: TRBV6-5; DNA: TGTGCCAGCAGTTACCGAGCACTAGGCTATGGCTACACCTTC; CDR3: CASSYRALGYGYTF
J: TRBJ1-2; size: .; D: .; V: TRBV6-5; DNA: TGTGCCAGCAGTTACTCGGACACGGTGCTAGATGGCTACACCTTC; CDR3: CASSYSDTVLDGYTF
J: TRBJ2-5; size: .; D: .; V: TRBV2; DNA: TGTGCCGGCGGACTCCAAGAGACCCAGTACTTC; CDR3: CAGGLQETQYF
J: TRBJ1-1; size: .; D: .; V: TRBV19; DNA: TGTGCCAGTAGCCCCGCTGGGGCCCCTAATACTGAAGCTTTCTTT; CDR3: CASSPAGAPNTEAFF
J: TRBJ2-7; size: .; D: .; V: TRBV6-1; DNA: TGTGCCAGTTATGCGGGCCTCTACGAGCAGTACTTC; CDR3: CASYAGLYEQYF
J: TRBJ1-2; size: .; D: TRBD1; V: TRBV6-5; DNA: TGTGCCAGCACCAGGACAGGGAACTATGGCTACACCTTC; CDR3: CASTRTGNYGYTF
J: TRBJ2-3; size: .; D: TRBD2; V: TRBV5-4; DNA: TGTGCCAGCAGCCCGCGCCAGCGGGGGGGATGGAGCACAGATACGCAGTATTTT; CDR3: CASSPRQRGGWSTDTQYF
J: TRBJ1-1; size: once; D: .; V: TRBV9; DNA: TGTGCCAGCAGCGTAAGCGGTAACACTGAAGCTTTCTTT; CDR3: CASSVSGNTEAFF
J: TRBJ2-5; size: .; D: TRBD2; V: TRBV5-5; DNA: TGTGCCAGCAGCTTGGGGACTAGCGGGGGCGTGGAGACCCAGTACTTC; CDR3: CASSLGTSGGVETQYF
J: TRBJ2-2; size: .; D: TRBD1; V: TRBV6-1; DNA: TGTGCCAGCAGTAGGACAGGGGGCTCCGGGGAGCTGTTTTTT; CDR3: CASSRTGGSGELFF
J: TRBJ1-2; size: .; D: TRBD1; V: TRBV5-1; DNA: TGCGCCAGCAGCCCCGACAGGGGGAACTATGGCTACACCTTC; CDR3: CASSPDRGNYGYTF
J: TRBJ1-1; size: once; D: TRBD1; V: TRBV19; DNA: TGTGCCGCACAGGGGGACACTGAAGCTTTCTTT; CDR3: CAAQGDTEAFF
J: TRBJ1-1; size: .; D: .; V: TRBV6-5; DNA: TGTGCCAGCAGTTACTTTCAGGCCACTGAAGCTTTCTTT; CDR3: CASSYFQATEAFF
J: TRBJ2-7; size: .; D: .; V: TRBV5-1; DNA: TGCGCCAGCAGCTTGGACAGTACATCCTACGAGCAGTACTTC; CDR3: CASSLDSTSYEQYF
J: TRBJ2-1; size: .; D: TRBD2; V: TRBV5-1; DNA: TGCGCCAGCAGCCCCGAGGGGGTACGGACTAGCGGGGGCCAAAGATACAATGAGCAGTTCTTC; CDR3: CASSPEGVRTSGGQRYNEQFF
J: TRBJ2-2; size: .; D: .; V: TRBV10-2; DNA: TGCGCCGCTAAGGCAGGGCTCGGAGGGGAGCTGTTTTTT; CDR3: CAAKAGLGGELFF
J: TRBJ2-1; size: .; D: TRBD2; V: TRBV6-1; DNA: TGTGCCAGCTGTGACCAGCGGGGGATCAATGAGCAGTTCTTC; CDR3: CASCDQRGINEQFF
J: TRBJ1-2; size: .; D: .; V: TRBV6-6; DNA: TGTGCCAGCAGTTACTCAGGAGGGAACTATGGCTACACCTTC; CDR3: CASSYSGGNYGYTF
J: TRBJ1-2; size: .; D: .; V: TRBV15; DNA: TGTGCCACCAGCCTGGTGAAAGGAGATAACTATGGCTACACCTTC; CDR3: CATSLVKGDNYGYTF
J: TRBJ1-5; size: .; D: .; V: TRBV9; DNA: TGTGCCAGCAGCGTAGGGAGCACGAGTCTCGGGCCCCAGCATTTT; CDR3: CASSVGSTSLGPQHF
J: TRBJ1-1; size: .; D: .; V: TRBV5-4; DNA: TGTGCCAGCAGCTTGCAGAACATGAACACTGAAGCTTTCTTT; CDR3: CASSLQNMNTEAFF
J: TRBJ1-1; size: .; D: .; V: TRBV4-2; DNA: TGTGCCAGCAGCTCAGTCGCGAACACTGAAGCTTTCTTT; CDR3: CASSSVANTEAFF
J: TRBJ1-6; size: .; D: TRBD1; V: TRBV5-1; DNA: TGCGCCAGCAGCTGGACAGGGGGCAATTCACCCCTCCACTTT; CDR3: CASSWTGGNSPLHF
J: TRBJ2-3; size: .; D: TRBD1; V: TRBV29-1; DNA: TGCAGCGTCGGACAGGGGACAGATACGCAGTATTTT; CDR3: CSVGQGTDTQYF
J: TRBJ2-3; size: .; D: .; V: TRBV27; DNA: TGTGCCAGCAGTCCTAGCACAGATACGCAGTATTTT; CDR3: CASSPSTDTQYF
J: TRBJ2-2; size: .; D: .; V: TRBV19; DNA: TGTGCCAGTAGTATGCAGGGGACAAACACCGGGGAGCTGTTTTTT; CDR3: CASSMQGTNTGELFF
J: TRBJ2-5; size: .; D: TRBD1; V: TRBV19; DNA: TGTGCCAGTAGTGCCTCCCGGGACAGGGGAGAGGAGACCCAGTACTTC; CDR3: CASSASRDRGEETQYF
J: TRBJ1-1; size: few; D: TRBD1; V: TRBV2; DNA: TGTGCCAGCAGTGAATGGGTAGGGGGCAGTGAAGCTTTCTTT; CDR3: CASSEWVGGSEAFF
J: TRBJ2-2; size: .; D: .; V: TRBV7-3; DNA: TGTGCCAGCAGACAACCCGGGGGCACCGGGGAGCTGTTTTTT; CDR3: CASRQPGGTGELFF
J: TRBJ2-3; size: once; D: TRBD2; V: TRBV27; DNA: TGTGCCAGCAGCGGGGTATCGCGGGAGTCCCCTGCGGATACGCAGTATTTT; CDR3: CASSGVSRESPADTQYF
J: TRBJ1-2; size: .; D: .; V: TRBV7-9; DNA: TGTGCCAGCAGCTTAGGGCCCGCCGCTAACTATGGCTACACCTTC; CDR3: CASSLGPAANYGYTF
J: TRBJ2-7; size: .; D: .; V: TRBV7-9; DNA: TGTGCCAGCAGCACAACCGAAACAGGGTACGCTTACGAGCAGTACTTC; CDR3: CASSTTETGYAYEQYF
J: TRBJ2-1; size: .; D: .; V: TRBV7-8; DNA: TGTGCCAGCAGCCTGGAGAGCTCCTACAATGAGCAGTTCTTC; CDR3: CASSLESSYNEQFF
J: TRBJ2-7; size: .; D: .; V: TRBV6-5; DNA: TGTGCCAGCAGTCAATGGGGGGCCTACGAGCAGTACTTC; CDR3: CASSQWGAYEQYF
J: TRBJ2-7; size: .; D: TRBD1; V: TRBV30; DNA: TGTGCCTGGAGCGAGGACAGGGGGCGCGAGCAGTACTTC; CDR3: CAWSEDRGREQYF
J: TRBJ1-2; size: .; D: .; V: TRBV19; DNA: TGTGCCAGTAGACAGGTTTCTGATGGCTACACCTTC; CDR3: CASRQVSDGYTF
J: TRBJ1-2; size: few; D: TRBD1; V: TRBV28; DNA: TGTGCCAGCGGACAGGGGACTCCTAACTATGGCTACACCTTC; CDR3: CASGQGTPNYGYTF
J: TRBJ2-1; size: .; D: .; V: TRBV5-1; DNA: TGCGCCAGCAGCTTGTTAGATGAGCAGTTCTTC; CDR3: CASSLLDEQFF
J: TRBJ1-3; size: .; D: TRBD1; V: TRBV30; DNA: TGTGCCTGGAAGGACAGGGGACCTGGAAACACCATATATTTT; CDR3: CAWKDRGPGNTIYF
J: TRBJ2-5; size: .; D: TRBD2; V: TRBV5-6; DNA: TGTGCCAGCAGCCGCGCGGGGGTCGAGACCCAGTACTTC; CDR3: CASSRAGVETQYF
J: TRBJ1-1; size: once; D: .; V: TRBV5-6; DNA: TGTGCCAGCAGCTACGAGACATCTCGTGAAGCTTTCTTT; CDR3: CASSYETSREAFF
J: TRBJ1-1; size: .; D: TRBD1; V: TRBV7-3; DNA: TGTGCCAGCAGCCTGTCCCGGGACAGTAACACTGAAGCTTTCTTT; CDR3: CASSLSRDSNTEAFF
J: TRBJ2-1; size: .; D: TRBD2; V: TRBV2; DNA: TGTGCCAGCGGCTTGACCGGGACTAGCGGGAGCAATGAGCAGTTCTTC; CDR3: CASGLTGTSGSNEQFF
J: TRBJ2-3; size: .; D: .; V: TRBV5-1; DNA: TGCGCCAGCAGCTTGGAAAAGGGGCGGCCGAGCACAGATACGCAGTATTTT; CDR3: CASSLEKGRPSTDTQYF
J: TRBJ2-1; size: .; D: TRBD1; V: TRBV7-3; DNA: TGTGCCAGCAGCTTGACCGGGACAGCGAACAATGAGCAGTTCTTC; CDR3: CASSLTGTANNEQFF